The 14 T cell receptor beta chains below were found in one sample sequenced in a study of CD8+ T cells in alopecia areata. Extracted RNA was reverse transcribed into cDNA, the sequencing template. Generated by immunoSEQ multiplex PCR, the TCRdb table keeps only in-frame clones and is missing some. Seen here are more than 110,000 clones, around half observed once, and the top ten hold 15% to 20%. Treatment noted: oral pan-JAK inhibitor, 5-10 mg twice daily. Sample: CD8+ T cells sorted from blood, taken at week 4, from a patient treated with tofacitinib. These TCRs come from a human donor with alopecia areata.

This clone was seen only a few times. V usage is TRBV28 and J usage is TRBJ1-5, with D perhaps TRBD1 (6 bases). CDR1 is MDHEN and CDR2 is SYDVKM in the germline V gene. This CDR3 is built from 15 residues. Trimming shortened V by 6 bases and J by 4 bases, and 16 bases separated the two germline ends. The CDR3: CASSQGQPWNQPQHF. The CDR3 DNA sequence: TGTGCCAGCAGCCAAGGACAGCCGTGGAATCAGCCCCAGCATTTT.

This chain joins TRBV14 and TRBJ2-2; unclear D gene. V gave up 1 base and J gave up 1 base, with 1 base separating them. The CDR3 is made up of 13 amino acids. Per germline, CDR1 SGHDN and CDR2 FVKESK. The CDR3 sequence: CASSQGNTGELFF. CDR3 bases: TGTGCCAGCAGCCAAGGGAACACCGGGGAGCTGTTTTTT.

This clone was picked up a small number of times. The CDR3 spells CASSLYGGEQYF. For the CDR3, the DNA is TGCGCCAGCAGCTTGTACGGGGGCGAGCAGTACTTC. This sequence joins TRBV5-1 and TRBJ2-7; possible D gene TRBD2, 6 bases. The CDR3 extends over 12 amino acids. Trimming stripped 1 base from V and 6 bases from J, with 8 bases between. CDR1 SGHRS and CDR2 YFSETQ come from the germline V gene.

The chain joins TRBV4-1 to TRBJ2-2; 9 bases agree with TRBD2. Losses at the gene ends were 3 bases for V and 6 bases for J; bases not matched to a gene: 5. The V gene's germline CDR1 is MGHRA and CDR2 YSYEKL. The CDR3 runs 15 residues. Here the CDR3 reads CASSHRGLASGELFF. Here the CDR3 DNA reads TGCGCCAGCAGCCATAGAGGACTAGCGTCCGGGGAGCTGTTTTTT.

This chain joins TRBV19 and TRBJ1-5; TRBD1 matches at 7 bases. This CDR3 is 15 amino acids long. Germline-derived CDR1 and CDR2 are LNHDA and SQIVND (reference sequence). The junction had 6 bases not matched to a gene; V was cut back by 4 bases and J by 3 bases. The CDR3 protein is CASSRAGGPNQPQHF. CDR3 coding DNA: TGTGCCAGTAGTAGGGCAGGGGGACCCAATCAGCCCCAGCATTTT.

The CDR3 DNA reads TGCGCCAGCCGAAAGAGGTGGGGCTACACCTTC. Translating it yields CASRKRWGYTF. The V and J genes are TRBV23-1 and TRBJ1-2; no clear D gene. TRBV23-1 is assigned to the ORF class and has an uncertain function. The CDR3 runs to 11 residues. V was cut by 8 bases and J by 8 bases, with 12 bases left in between.

This chain joins TRBV2 and TRBJ2-1; D not resolved. From germline, CDR1 is SNHLY and CDR2 FYNNEI. This CDR3 comprises 13 residues. V was shortened by 2 bases and J by 4 bases, with 6 bases between the two germline ends. CDR3 nucleotides: TGTGCCAGCAGTGAACGACAATACAATGAGCAGTTCTTC. Its translation: CASSERQYNEQFF. The full variable domain, completed using reference TRBV2 and TRBJ2-1, is EPEVTQTPSHQVTQMGQEVILRCVPISNHLYFYWYRQILGQKVEFLVSFYNNEISEKSEIFDDQFSVERPDGSNFTLKIRSTKLEDSAMYFCASSERQYNEQFFGPGTRLTVL.

The chain combines TRBV5-1 with TRBJ2-3; TRBD2 is a possible D gene (7 bases). With 4 bases removed from V and 2 bases from J, the gap between germline ends came to 14 bases. The CDR3 consists of 15 residues. Germline values: CDR1 SGHRS, CDR2 YFSETQ. CDR3 residues: CASSPGGRYTDTQYF. Here the CDR3 DNA reads TGCGCCAGCAGCCCGGGGGGCCGTTACACAGATACGCAGTATTTT. Together with reference TRBV5-1 and TRBJ2-3, the CDR3 gives the full variable domain: KAGVTQTPRYLIKTRGQQVTLSCSPISGHRSVSWYQQTPGQGLQFLFEYFSETQRNKGNFPGRFSGRQFSNSRSEMNVSTLELGDSALYLCASSPGGRYTDTQYFGPGTRLTVL.

The chain combines TRBV4-1 with TRBJ1-1, with 10 nucleotides matching TRBD1. Germline V gene data show CDR1 as MGHRA and CDR2 as YSYEKL. J was trimmed by 5 bases and V by 5 bases; bases with no gene match: 5. The CDR3 is 14 residues long. The CDR3 reads CASSGGQGWTEAFF. In DNA form, the CDR3 reads TGCGCCAGCAGCGGGGGACAGGGGTGGACTGAAGCTTTCTTT.

The J gene is TRBJ2-5, the V gene TRBV19, with D possibly matching TRBD2 (5 bases). The CDR3 contains 12 residues. V shed 7 bases and J shed 3 bases, with 9 bases lying between them. Germline lookup yields CDR1 LNHDA and CDR2 SQIVND (reference sequence). The CDR3 DNA sequence: TGTGCCAGTACTAGCCGGGAAGAGACCCAGTACTTC. As protein: CASTSREETQYF. Full variable domain (outside the CDR3, taken from reference TRBV19 and TRBJ2-5): DGGITQSPKYLFRKEGQNVTLSCEQNLNHDAMYWYRQDPGQGLRLIYYSQIVNDFQKGDIAEGYSVSREKKESFPLTVTSAQKNPTAFYLCASTSREETQYFGPGTRLLVL.

This clone turned up a few times. V usage is TRBV13 and J usage is TRBJ2-1; 11 bases agree with TRBD2. Germline V gene data show CDR1 as PRHDT and CDR2 as FYEKMQ (reference sequence). This CDR3 is 15 amino acids long. With V trimmed by 5 bases and J by 9 bases, 9 bases remained unmatched. Written as DNA, the CDR3 is TGTGCCAGCAGCGAAGAGACTAGCGGGGAAACTGAGCAGTTCTTC. Amino acid sequence: CASSEETSGETEQFF.

The J gene is TRBJ2-7, the V gene TRBV29-1, with D possibly being TRBD1 (5 bases). Germline-derived CDR1 and CDR2 are SQVTM and ANQGSEA. The V and J ends lost 1 base and 2 bases respectively, with 12 bases between them. This CDR3 is built from 14 residues. CDR3 bases: TGCAGCGTTGAAGTTACAGGCGACCCCTACGAGCAGTACTTC. Its protein is CSVEVTGDPYEQYF.

This clone was counted a few times. This sequence joins TRBV30 and TRBJ1-4; D remains ambiguous. The V end was cut by 1 base, the J end by 5 bases, with 14 bases between. This CDR3 region has 15 residues. The germline V gene has CDR1 GTSNPN and CDR2 SVGIG (reference sequence). The CDR3 DNA is TGTGCCTGGAGTGCCATTCTGGGGAGGAATGAAAAACTGTTTTTT. As protein: CAWSAILGRNEKLFF. The full variable domain, in which reference TRBV30 and TRBJ1-4 provide the parts outside the CDR3, is SQTIHQWPATLVQPVGSPLSLECTVEGTSNPNLYWYRQAAGRGLQLLFYSVGIGQISSEVPQNLSASRPQDRQFILSSKKLLLSDSGFYLCAWSAILGRNEKLFFGSGTQLSVL.

This clone was picked up a small number of times. DNA for the CDR3: TGTGCCAGCAGCTTAAGAAGCGGTTACAATGAGCAGTTCTTC. Protein product: CASSLRSGYNEQFF. The rearrangement links TRBV7-9 to TRBJ2-1, with D possibly TRBD2 on 5 matching bases. V was pared by 2 bases and J by 4 bases, with 9 bases between. This CDR3 has 14 amino acids. Looked up from germline, CDR1 is SEHNR and CDR2 is FQNEAQ (reference sequence). The full variable domain, rest sourced from reference TRBV7-9 and TRBJ2-1, is DTGVSQNPRHKITKRGQNVTFRCDPISEHNRLYWYRQTLGQGPEFLTYFQNEAQLEKSRLLSDRFSAERPKGSFSTLEIQRTEQGDSAMYLCASSLRSGYNEQFFGPGTRLTVL.